These 11 T cell receptor beta chains were all obtained from the same sample, sequenced in a study of tumor and adjacent non-tumor tissue in lung cancer (dated by TCRdb to 2016 to 2019). RNA was isolated from bulk unsorted tissue, and RNA quality was assessed with a NanoDrop ND-1000 and an Agilent 2100. Normal lung samples were distant non-tumor tissue taken more than 3 cm from the tumor edge. Libraries were built with multiplex PCR. Sequencing instrument: Illumina HiSeq 2500. Following protocols modified from ARM-PCR, the researchers constructed TCRbeta libraries through three rounds of nested PCR with primers (Table S4). TCRdb reanalyzed the raw reads on its own, using fastp at Q25 for trimming and MiXCR for clone calling, and kept in-frame beta chains. Here each entry gathers all rows of one CDR3 protein and keeps the most common genes and DNA. Here the sample has around 100,000 distinct CDR3 sequences; less than 75% occur a single time. The ten largest clones add up to around a fifth of the sample.

The sequenced material came from distant non-tumor lung tissue. These receptors all stem from a man between 25 and 39 years old with non-small cell lung cancer.

Ten or more counts support this clonotype. The V and J genes are TRBV10-3 and TRBJ2-7; 10 nucleotides match TRBD2. Trimming cost V 7 bases and J 2 bases; bases outside gene matches: 5. The CDR3 covers 14 residues. Per germline, CDR1 ENHRY and CDR2 SYGVKD. CDR3 DNA: TGTGCCATCAACCCGGGACTAGCGACCTACGAGCAGTACTTC. Residues: CAINPGLATYEQYF.

The rearrangement uses TRBV11-2 and TRBJ2-3, with D possibly being TRBD2 (6 bases). Germline values: CDR1 SGHAT, CDR2 FQNNGV. This CDR3 comprises 17 residues. Trimming left V 1 base short and J 4 bases short, with 18 bases between. DNA of the CDR3: TGTGCCAGCAGCTTAGCGACTAACGGGGGAAGCTCAGATACGCAGTATTTT. As protein: CASSLATNGGSSDTQYF.

In this sample, this clonotype turned up once. The chain joins TRBV20-1 to TRBJ2-1; D is possibly TRBD2 (5 bases). The germline gives CDR1 DFQATT, CDR2 SNEGSKA (reference sequence). CDR3 length equals 15 residues. Trimming pared 6 bases from V and 11 bases from J, leaving 26 bases between. CDR3 sequence reads: CSALTGISVLHKQFF. The CDR3 bases are TGCAGTGCCCTGACCGGGATTAGCGTCCTCCATAAGCAGTTCTTC.

Worth noting for this clonotype: Since no conserved phenylalanine or tryptophan closes the CDR3, a read error is the likely cause. This chain uses TRBV6-5 with TRBJ1-5; 9 bases are a match to TRBD1. The CDR3 loop spans 15 amino acids. The V segment lost 4 bases and the J segment 7 bases; nucleotides outside the gene matches: 8. Germline V gene data show CDR1 as MNHEY and CDR2 as SVGAGI. CDR3 nucleotide sequence: TGTGCCAGCAGTTGCTCGCAGGGGACAGGGCAGCCCCAGCATTTA. Its translation: CASSCSQGTGQPQHL.

The rearrangement links TRBV2 to TRBJ2-7; D ambiguous. Germline V CDR1 and CDR2: SNHLY, FYNNEI. Between the trimmed V and J ends, which lost 2 bases and 9 bases, there was a span of 11 bases. This CDR3 comprises 12 residues. CDR3 in amino acids: CASSETNFRQYF. The CDR3 DNA reads TGTGCCAGCAGTGAAACGAATTTCAGGCAGTACTTC. The complete variable domain, with remaining parts taken from reference TRBV2 and TRBJ2-7, reads EPEVTQTPSHQVTQMGQEVILRCVPISNHLYFYWYRQILGQKVEFLVSFYNNEISEKSEIFDDQFSVERPDGSNFTLKIRSTKLEDSAMYFCASSETNFRQYFGPGTRLTVT.

Details on this clonotype: A much larger clone lies one base from this, so it may be a read error. The CDR3 region is CATLKDKLYEQYF. The CDR3 DNA sequence: TGTGCCACTCTGAAGGACAAACTCTACGAGCAGTACTTC. This chain links TRBV24-1 with TRBJ2-7, with D possibly being TRBD1 (5 bases). The V gene lost 10 bases and the J gene lost 3 bases, with 15 bases spanning the gap. Germline CDR1 and CDR2: KGHDR and SFDVKD. CDR3 size: 13 residues.

Points on this clonotype: At one of its ends the junction is not consistent with the germline gene, which may arise from a read error. The V and J genes are TRBV29-1 and TRBJ2-1, with TRBD2 as a possible D gene (5 bases). Germline CDR1 SQVTM, CDR2 ANQGSEA. The CDR3 has 16 residues. The CDR3 DNA reads TGCAGCGCTGAAGATCTCGACGGGATTTCCTACAGTGAGCAGTTCTTC. Translation: CSAEDLDGISYSEQFF.

With regard to this clonotype: A read error may produce the germline difference seen at one junction end. V usage is TRBV4-1 and J usage is TRBJ1-5; no clear D. Germline CDR1 reads MGHRA; CDR2 reads YSYEKL. The CDR3 extends over 15 amino acids. CDR3 protein: CASSHDGLSNRPQHF. DNA of the CDR3: TGCGCCAGCAGCCATGATGGGCTTAGCAATCGGCCCCAGCATTTT.

The table lists this clonotype with a few counts. Being one base from a much bigger clone, this may be a read error. The chain joins TRBV12-3 or TRBV12-4 to TRBJ2-1, with TRBD1 identical over 11 bases. The CDR3 totals 15 residues. The CDR3 DNA sequence: TGTGCCAACAGTTCGGGACAGGGGGTATACAATGAGCAGTTCTTC. Translating gives CANSSGQGVYNEQFF.

A few counts support this clonotype. The V and J genes are TRBV5-1 and TRBJ1-4; the D gene is possibly TRBD1 (6 bases). Germline values: CDR1 SGHRS, CDR2 YFSETQ. This CDR3 comprises 16 residues. The V end was cut by 3 bases, the J end by 0 bases, with 12 bases between. The CDR3 spells CASSYSGAATNEKLFF. CDR3 coding DNA: TGCGCCAGCAGCTACTCAGGGGCTGCAACTAATGAAAAACTGTTTTTT.

With regard to this clonotype: One end of the junction varies from germline; a read error may be responsible. This chain links TRBV20-1 with TRBJ1-5; D possibly corresponds to TRBD1 (5 bases). Per the germline V gene, CDR1 is DFQATT and CDR2 is SNEGSKA (reference sequence). The CDR3 loop spans 16 amino acids. This CDR3 reads CSSRDFQGYSNQPQDF. The CDR3, as DNA: TGCAGTTCTAGAGACTTCCAGGGTTATAGCAATCAGCCCCAGGATTTT.